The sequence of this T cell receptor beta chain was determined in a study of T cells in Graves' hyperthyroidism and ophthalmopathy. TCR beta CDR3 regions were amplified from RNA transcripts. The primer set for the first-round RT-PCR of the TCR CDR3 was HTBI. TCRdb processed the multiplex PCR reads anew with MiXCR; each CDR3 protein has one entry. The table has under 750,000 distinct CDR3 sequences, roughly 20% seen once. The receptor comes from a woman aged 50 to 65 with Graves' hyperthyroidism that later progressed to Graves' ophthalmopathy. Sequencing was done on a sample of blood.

The CDR3, as DNA: TGTGCCATCAGTGAGTCAGCCTGGGGGTATAGGATTAATTCACCCCTCCACTTT. This encodes CAISESAWGYRINSPLHF. V is TRBV10-3 and J is TRBJ1-6; D possibly corresponds to TRBD1 (5 bases). The CDR3 contains 18 residues. V was shortened by 0 bases and J by 6 bases, with 18 bases between the two germline ends. Germline loops: CDR1 ENHRY, CDR2 SYGVKD.